The clone carrying this T cell receptor beta chain was observed many times. This entry comes from a study of T cells in Graves' hyperthyroidism and ophthalmopathy. TCR beta CDR3 regions were amplified from RNA transcripts. Primed by the HTBI set, a first-round RT-PCR was run on the TCR CDR3. TCRdb re-called the multiplex PCR reads with MiXCR, one entry per CDR3 protein. The sample carries around 570,000 distinct CDR3 sequences, 20% recorded once. CDR3 length equals 15 residues. V gave up 5 bases and J gave up 2 bases; unmatched junction bases: 10. Germline assignment: CDR1 DFQATT and CDR2 SNEGSKA (reference sequence).

This receptor was obtained from a man aged 40-50 years with Graves' ophthalmopathy. The genes are TRBV20-1 and TRBJ2-7; 9 nucleotides align to TRBD2. The sequencing input was blood. The CDR3 DNA reads as TGCAGTGCTGAACCTGAGGCGGGGGGGACCTACGAGCAGTACTTC. The encoded protein is CSAEPEAGGTYEQYF.